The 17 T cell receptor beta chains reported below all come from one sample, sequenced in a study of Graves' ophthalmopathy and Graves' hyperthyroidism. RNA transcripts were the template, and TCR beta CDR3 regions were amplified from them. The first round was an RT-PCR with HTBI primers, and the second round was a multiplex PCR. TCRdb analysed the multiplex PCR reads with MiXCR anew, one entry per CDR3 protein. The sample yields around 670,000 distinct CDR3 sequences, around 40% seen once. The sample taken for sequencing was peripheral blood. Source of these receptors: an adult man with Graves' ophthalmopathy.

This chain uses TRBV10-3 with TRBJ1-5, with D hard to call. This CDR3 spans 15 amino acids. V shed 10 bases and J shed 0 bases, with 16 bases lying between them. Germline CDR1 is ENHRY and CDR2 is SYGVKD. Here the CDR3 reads CASGEIESSNQPQHF. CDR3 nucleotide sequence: TGTGCCAGCGGGGAGATAGAGAGTAGCAATCAGCCCCAGCATTTT.

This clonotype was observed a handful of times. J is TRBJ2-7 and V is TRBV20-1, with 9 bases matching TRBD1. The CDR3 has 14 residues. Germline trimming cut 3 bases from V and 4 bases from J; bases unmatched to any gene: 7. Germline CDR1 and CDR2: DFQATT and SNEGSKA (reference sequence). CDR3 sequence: CSARGGTGRYEQYF. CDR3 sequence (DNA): TGCAGTGCTAGGGGGGGGACAGGGAGGTACGAGCAGTACTTC.

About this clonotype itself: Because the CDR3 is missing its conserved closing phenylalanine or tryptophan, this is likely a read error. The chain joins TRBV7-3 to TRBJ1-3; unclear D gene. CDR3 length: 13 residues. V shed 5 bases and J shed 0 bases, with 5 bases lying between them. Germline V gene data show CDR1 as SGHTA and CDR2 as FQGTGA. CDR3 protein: CASSKLSGNTIYI. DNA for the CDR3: TGTGCCAGCAGCAAGCTCTCTGGAAACACCATATATATT.

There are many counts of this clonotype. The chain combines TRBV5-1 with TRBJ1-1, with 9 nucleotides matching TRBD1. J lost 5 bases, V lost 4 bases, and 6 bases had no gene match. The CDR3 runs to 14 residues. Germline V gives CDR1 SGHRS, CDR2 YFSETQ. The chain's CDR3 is CASSQGQGKTEAFF. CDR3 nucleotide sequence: TGCGCCAGCAGCCAGGGACAGGGTAAGACTGAAGCTTTCTTT.

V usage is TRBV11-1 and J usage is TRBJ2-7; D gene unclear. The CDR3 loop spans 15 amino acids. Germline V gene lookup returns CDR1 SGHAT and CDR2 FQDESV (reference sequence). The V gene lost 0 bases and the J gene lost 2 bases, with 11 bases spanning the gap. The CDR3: CASSLAHSQAYEQYF. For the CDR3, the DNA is TGTGCCAGCAGCTTAGCGCATTCGCAGGCCTACGAGCAGTACTTC.

CDR3 in amino acids: CASSLGGRLYEQYF. The CDR3 bases are TGCGCCAGCAGCTTGGGCGGGAGGCTATACGAGCAGTACTTC. The rearrangement joins TRBV5-1 to TRBJ2-7, with 8 bases lining up with TRBD2. The CDR3 sequence is 14 residues long. CDR1 and CDR2 (germline): SGHRS, YFSETQ. After removal of 0 bases from V and 4 bases from J, the junction contained 3 bases not matched to a gene.

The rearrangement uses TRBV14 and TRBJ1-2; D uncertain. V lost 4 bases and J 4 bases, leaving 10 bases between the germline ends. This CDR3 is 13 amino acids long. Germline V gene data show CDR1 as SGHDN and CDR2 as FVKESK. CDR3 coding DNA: TGTGCCAGCAGCCGAGTGTTAGGCTATGGCTACACCTTC. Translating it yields CASSRVLGYGYTF.

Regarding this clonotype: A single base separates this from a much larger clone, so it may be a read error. As DNA, the CDR3 is TGTGCCAGCAGAGGGCTATTTACCGCGCCCGGATATTCACCCCTCCACTTT. This translates into CASRGLFTAPGYSPLHF. J is TRBJ1-6 and V is TRBV7-3; D not resolved. The CDR3 consists of 17 residues. Germline CDR1 reads SGHTA; CDR2 reads FQGTGA. V gave up 6 bases and J gave up 8 bases, with 23 bases separating them.

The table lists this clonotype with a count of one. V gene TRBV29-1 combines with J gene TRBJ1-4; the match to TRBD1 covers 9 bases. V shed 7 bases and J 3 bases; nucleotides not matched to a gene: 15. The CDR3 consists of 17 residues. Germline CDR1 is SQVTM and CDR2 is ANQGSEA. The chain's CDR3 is CSARGQGPILANEKLFF. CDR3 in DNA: TGCAGCGCCCGGGGACAGGGTCCAATTCTCGCTAATGAAAAACTGTTTTTT.

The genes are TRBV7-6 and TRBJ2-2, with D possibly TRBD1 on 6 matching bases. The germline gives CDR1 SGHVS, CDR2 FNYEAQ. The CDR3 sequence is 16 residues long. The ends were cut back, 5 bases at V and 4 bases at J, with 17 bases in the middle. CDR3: CASSPTVGAGTGELFF. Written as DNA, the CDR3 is TGTGCCAGCAGCCCCACCGTGGGGGCCGGCACCGGGGAGCTGTTTTTT.

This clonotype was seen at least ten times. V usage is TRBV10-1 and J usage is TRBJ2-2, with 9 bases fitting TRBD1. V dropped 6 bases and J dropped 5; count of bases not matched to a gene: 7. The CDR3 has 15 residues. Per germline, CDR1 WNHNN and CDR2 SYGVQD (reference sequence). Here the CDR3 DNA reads TGCGCCAGCAGCCCCGGGACAGGGTATACCGGGGAGCTGTTTTTT. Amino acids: CASSPGTGYTGELFF.

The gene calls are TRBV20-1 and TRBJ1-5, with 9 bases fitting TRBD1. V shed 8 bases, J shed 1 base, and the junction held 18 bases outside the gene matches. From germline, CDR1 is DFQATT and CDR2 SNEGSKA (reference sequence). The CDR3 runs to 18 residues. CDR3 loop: CSTQHYWTGVRSNQPQHF. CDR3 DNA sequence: TGCAGTACACAGCATTATTGGACAGGGGTCCGCAGCAATCAGCCCCAGCATTTT.

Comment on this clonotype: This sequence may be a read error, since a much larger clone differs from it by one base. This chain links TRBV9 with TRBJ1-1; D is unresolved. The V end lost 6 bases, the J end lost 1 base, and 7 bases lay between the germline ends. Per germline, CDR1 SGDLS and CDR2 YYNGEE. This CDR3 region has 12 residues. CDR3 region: CASTPGNTEAFF. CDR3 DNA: TGTGCCAGCACCCCAGGGAACACTGAAGCTTTCTTT.

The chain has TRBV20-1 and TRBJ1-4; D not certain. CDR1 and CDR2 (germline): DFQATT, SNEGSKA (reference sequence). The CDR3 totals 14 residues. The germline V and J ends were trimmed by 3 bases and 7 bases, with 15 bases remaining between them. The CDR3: CSASADGVGEKLFF. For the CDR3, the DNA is TGCAGTGCTAGTGCCGACGGGGTTGGTGAAAAACTGTTTTTT.

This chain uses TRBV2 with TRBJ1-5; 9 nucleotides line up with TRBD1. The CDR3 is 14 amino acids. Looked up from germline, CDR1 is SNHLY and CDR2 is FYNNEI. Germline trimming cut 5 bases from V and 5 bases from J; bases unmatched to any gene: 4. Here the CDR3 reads CASSNDRGDQPQHF. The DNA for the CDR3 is TGTGCCAGCAGTAACGACAGGGGGGATCAGCCCCAGCATTTT.

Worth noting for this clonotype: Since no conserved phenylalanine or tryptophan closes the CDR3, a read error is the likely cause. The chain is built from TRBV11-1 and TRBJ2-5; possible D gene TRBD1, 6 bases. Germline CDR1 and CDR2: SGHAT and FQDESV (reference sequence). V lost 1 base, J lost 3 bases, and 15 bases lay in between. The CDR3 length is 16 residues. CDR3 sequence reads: CASSLGMTGSEETQYY. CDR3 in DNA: TGTGCCAGCAGCTTAGGCATGACAGGAAGTGAAGAGACCCAGTACTAC.

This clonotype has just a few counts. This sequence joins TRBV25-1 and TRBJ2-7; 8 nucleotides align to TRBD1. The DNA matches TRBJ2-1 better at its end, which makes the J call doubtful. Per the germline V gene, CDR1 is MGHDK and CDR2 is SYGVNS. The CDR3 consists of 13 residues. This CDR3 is CASTAGGWNEQFF. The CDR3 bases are TGTGCCAGCACGGCAGGGGGCTGGAATGAGCAGTTCTTC.